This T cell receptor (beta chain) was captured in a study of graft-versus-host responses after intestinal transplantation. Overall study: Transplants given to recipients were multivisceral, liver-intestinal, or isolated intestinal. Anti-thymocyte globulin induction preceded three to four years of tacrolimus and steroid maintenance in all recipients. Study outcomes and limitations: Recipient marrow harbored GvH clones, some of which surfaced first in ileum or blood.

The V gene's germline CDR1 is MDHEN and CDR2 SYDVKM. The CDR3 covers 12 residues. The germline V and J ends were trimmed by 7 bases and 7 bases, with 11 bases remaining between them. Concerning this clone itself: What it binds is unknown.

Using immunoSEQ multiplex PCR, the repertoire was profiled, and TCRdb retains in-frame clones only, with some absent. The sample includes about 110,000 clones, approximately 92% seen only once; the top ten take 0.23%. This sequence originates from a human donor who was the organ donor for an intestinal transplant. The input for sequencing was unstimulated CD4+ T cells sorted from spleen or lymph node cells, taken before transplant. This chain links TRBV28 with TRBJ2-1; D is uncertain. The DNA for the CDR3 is TGTGCCAGCACCCAAAGAACAAATGAGCAGTTCTTC. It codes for CASTQRTNEQFF.